Listed below are T cell receptor beta chains from one sample, sequenced in a study of vaccination effects on CD4 cells after COVID-19. The antigens of these receptors remain unknown. Some clones are missing from TCRdb's copy, which holds only in-frame ones; the method was immunoSEQ multiplex PCR. The profile covers tens of thousands of clones, with roughly 81% appearing a single time and about 1.6% taken by the ten largest. This specimen was CD4+ T cells from PBMCs cultured with HCoV-229E spike peptides, taken after COVID-19 vaccination. The receptors derive from a human donor who received a COVID-19 vaccine. Both conserved end residues are part of each CDR3. A D gene is named only where the DNA matches it firmly. Clone size is not always given. Where it is, it says once, few, many or a class for expanded clones.

V gene	CDR3 length	clone size	D gene	J gene	CDR3 DNA	CDR3 protein
TRBV10-2	14	.	TRBD1	TRBJ1-1	TGCGCCAGCAGTGAGTCAGGTAGGGGGCATGAAGCTTTCTTT	CASSESGRGHEAFF
TRBV6-5	14	few	.	TRBJ2-1	TGTGCCAGCAGAACCACCGGAGGATGGGGCGAGCAGTTCTTC	CASRTTGGWGEQFF
TRBV24-1	16	.	TRBD1	TRBJ2-2	TGTGCCACCAGCCCTTTAGGGACAGGGGAGTCCGGGGAGCTGTTTTTT	CATSPLGTGESGELFF
TRBV4-3	15	.	.	TRBJ1-4	TGCGCCAGCAGCCAAGATGGCCACGTAGGAGAAAAACTGTTTTTT	CASSQDGHVGEKLFF
TRBV5-4	14	.	TRBD1	TRBJ2-5	TGTGCCAGCAGCTCGACAGGGATGACGGAGACCCAGTACTTC	CASSSTGMTETQYF
TRBV30	14	.	.	TRBJ1-5	TGTGCCTGGAGTTCCGGACAGCAGAATCAGCCCCAGCATTTT	CAWSSGQQNQPQHF
TRBV30	14	.	.	TRBJ1-2	TGTGCCTGGAGTCCAGCGCCGGGTAACTATGGCTACACCTTC	CAWSPAPGNYGYTF
TRBV18	15	.	.	TRBJ1-1	TGTGCCAGCTCACCCCGGCCCGGGGGGGACACTGAAGCTTTCTTT	CASSPRPGGDTEAFF
TRBV7-2	15	.	TRBD1	TRBJ1-1	TGTGCCAGCAGCTTAGTAACAGGGGGACTAACTGAAGCTTTCTTT	CASSLVTGGLTEAFF
TRBV3-1/TRBV3-2	15	.	TRBD2	TRBJ2-5	TGTGCCAGCAGCCCTGAACTCCGGGGGGGAGAGACCCAGTACTTC	CASSPELRGGETQYF
TRBV9	14	.	.	TRBJ2-5	TGTGCCAGCAGCGTAGGGAACACCCAAGAGACCCAGTACTTC	CASSVGNTQETQYF
TRBV3-1/TRBV3-2	16	few	.	TRBJ1-6	TGTGCCAGCAGCCAAGACCCAGTTGTACTCCCATTACCCCTCCACTTT	CASSQDPVVLPLPLHF
TRBV20-1	14	.	.	TRBJ1-5	TGCAGTGCTAGTACGGGCTATAGCAATCAGCCCCAGCATTTT	CSASTGYSNQPQHF
TRBV7-3	19	once	.	TRBJ1-5	TGTGCCAGCAGCTTACCAGCGAGATCCAGGGTGAAGGACAATCAGCCCCAGCATTTT	CASSLPARSRVKDNQPQHF
TRBV19	15	.	.	TRBJ1-5	TGTGCCAGTAGCCAGGGCCCAGGGGATCGACAGCCCCAGCATTTT	CASSQGPGDRQPQHF
TRBV18	15	.	.	TRBJ1-4	TGTGCCAGCTCACCACCGGGACAACGTAATGAAAAACTGTTTTTT	CASSPPGQRNEKLFF
TRBV19	13	.	.	TRBJ1-5	TGTGCCAGTAGTATCGGTTTGGGTCAGCCCCAGCATTTT	CASSIGLGQPQHF
TRBV3-1/TRBV3-2	11	once	.	TRBJ2-1	TGTGCCAGCAGCCACGTCGGTGAGCAGTTCTTC	CASSHVGEQFF
TRBV7-2	14	.	.	TRBJ1-4	TGTGCCAGCAGTTTCAGATCAACTAATGAAAAACTGTTTTTT	CASSFRSTNEKLFF
TRBV6-5	14	.	TRBD1	TRBJ2-3	TGTGCCAGCAGGTTTGGACAGGGGACAGATACGCAGTATTTT	CASRFGQGTDTQYF
TRBV12-3/TRBV12-4	13	.	.	TRBJ2-1	TGTGCCAGCAGTTTAGTTGGGGGCAATGAGCAGTTCTTC	CASSLVGGNEQFF
TRBV12-3/TRBV12-4	13	.	TRBD1	TRBJ1-1	TGTGCCAGCACCCTCACCGGGACAGGGATAGCTTTCTTT	CASTLTGTGIAFF
TRBV7-3	15	.	TRBD2	TRBJ2-3	TGTGCCAGCAGTTATAGCGGGGTTCGCACAGATACGCAGTATTTT	CASSYSGVRTDTQYF
TRBV2	15	.	.	TRBJ1-2	TGTGCCAGCAGTTCCTACGGAGAGTCCCTCGGGGGCTACACCTTC	CASSSYGESLGGYTF
TRBV5-8	18	.	TRBD1	TRBJ1-1	TGTGCCAGCAGCTGGAACAGGGGGTCGGTCCTCATGAACACTGAAGCTTTCTTT	CASSWNRGSVLMNTEAFF
TRBV21-1	13	.	.	TRBJ1-4	TGTGCCAGCAGCAAAGAGGCGGATGAAAAACTGTTTTTT	CASSKEADEKLFF
TRBV10-3	14	.	.	TRBJ2-3	TGTGCCATCTCTAGGGGGGCCACCACAGATACGCAGTATTTT	CAISRGATTDTQYF
TRBV19	13	few	.	TRBJ1-1	TGTGCCAGTACCACGGAGAGTTTGTCTGAAGCTTTCTTT	CASTTESLSEAFF
TRBV6-2/TRBV6-3	14	few	.	TRBJ1-5	TGTGCCAGCAGTCTTTTGAATAGCAATCAGCCCCAGCATTTT	CASSLLNSNQPQHF
TRBV6-5	14	.	TRBD1	TRBJ1-3	TGTGCCAGCAGGACCGACAGGGCTGGAAACACCATATATTTT	CASRTDRAGNTIYF
TRBV29-1	14	.	.	TRBJ2-3	TGCAGCGTTGGACAGTCTCCTAGCACAGATACGCAGTATTTT	CSVGQSPSTDTQYF
TRBV7-9	15	.	TRBD1	TRBJ1-4	TGTGCCAGCAGCTTAGCGACAGGGGGTGGTGAAAAACTGTTTTTT	CASSLATGGGEKLFF
TRBV23-1	18	few	TRBD1	TRBJ1-5	TGCGCCAGCAGTCAATTAGGGACAGAAGTATATAGCAATCAGCCCCAGCATTTT	CASSQLGTEVYSNQPQHF
TRBV7-2	12	.	.	TRBJ2-4	TGTGCCAGCAGCCCCACAAGGAACATTCAGTACTTC	CASSPTRNIQYF
TRBV7-8	15	few	.	TRBJ1-6	TGTGCCAGCAGCTTATCTGGGGGGGCACGGTCACCCCTCCACTTT	CASSLSGGARSPLHF
TRBV25-1	17	.	TRBD1	TRBJ2-1	TGTGCCAGCAGTGAATACCAGAGCAGGGGGCGGAAGAATGAGCAGTTCTTC	CASSEYQSRGRKNEQFF
TRBV19	20	.	TRBD1	TRBJ1-4	TGTGCCAGTAGTATCCCTCCTGGGGCAGGGGGCACTTTGAGGGGGGAAAAACTGTTTTTT	CASSIPPGAGGTLRGEKLFF
TRBV7-9	14	.	.	TRBJ2-3	TGTGCCAGCAGCTTACCTATAGTAGTTGATACGCAGTATTTT	CASSLPIVVDTQYF
TRBV12-3/TRBV12-4	11	.	.	TRBJ1-2	TGTGCAGTGGGGGTTAACTATGGCTACACCTTC	CAVGVNYGYTF
TRBV7-8	16	.	TRBD1	TRBJ1-1	TGTGCCAGCAAGAGGAGGACGGGACAGCTAAACACTGAAGCTTTCTTT	CASKRRTGQLNTEAFF
TRBV6-2/TRBV6-3	14	.	.	TRBJ1-1	TGTGCCAGCAACCCCGGGGGGCGGAACACTGAAGCTTTCTTT	CASNPGGRNTEAFF
TRBV11-2	17	.	.	TRBJ1-4	TGTGCCAGCAGCTTAAGGCCCCAGGGAAGAACTAATGAAAAACTGTTTTTT	CASSLRPQGRTNEKLFF
TRBV24-1	16	.	TRBD1	TRBJ1-5	TGTGCCACCAGTGGGTCAGGGGGATATAGCAATCAGCCCCAGCATTTT	CATSGSGGYSNQPQHF
TRBV5-1	14	.	.	TRBJ1-2	TGCGCCAGCAGCTTGGCCCAGTCCAACTATGGCTACACCTTC	CASSLAQSNYGYTF
TRBV29-1	15	once	.	TRBJ2-1	TGCAGCGTTGGAACGGGCAGTTACTCCTACAATGAGCAGTTCTTC	CSVGTGSYSYNEQFF
TRBV5-1	15	few	TRBD2	TRBJ2-1	TGCGCCAGCAGCTTGTCGCGGGGGGGCTACAATGAGCAGTTCTTC	CASSLSRGGYNEQFF
TRBV28	14	.	TRBD1	TRBJ1-1	TGTGCCAGCAGTCCAATTGACAGGGACACTGAAGCTTTCTTT	CASSPIDRDTEAFF
TRBV19	13	.	.	TRBJ1-2	TGTGCCAGTAGTGAACAGGTTAACTATGGCTACACCTTC	CASSEQVNYGYTF
TRBV4-1	18	.	TRBD1	TRBJ2-1	TGCGCCAGCAGCCAAGTGCCACCGGGACAGATTACCTACAATGAGCAGTTCTTC	CASSQVPPGQITYNEQFF
TRBV19	14	.	.	TRBJ2-5	TGTGCCAGTAGTCCCACCGGGCTCCGAAGGACCCAGTACTTC	CASSPTGLRRTQYF
TRBV6-5	15	.	TRBD1	TRBJ1-4	TGTGCCAGCAGAGCCGGGACAGCAACTAATGAAAAACTGTTTTTT	CASRAGTATNEKLFF
TRBV11-2	14	.	.	TRBJ1-1	TGTGCCAGCAGCTTAGATAGGAGGGGCACTGAAGCTTTCTTT	CASSLDRRGTEAFF
TRBV2	13	once	.	TRBJ2-3	TGTGCCAGCAGTGAAAAAACCACAGATACGCAGTATTTT	CASSEKTTDTQYF
TRBV4-3	17	.	TRBD2	TRBJ2-3	TGCGCCAGCAGCCAAAGGTATCGCGGGGGTATCACAGATACGCAGTATTTT	CASSQRYRGGITDTQYF
TRBV6-4	11	.	.	TRBJ2-1	TGTGCCAGCAGGGGGGGCCATGAGCAGTTCTTC	CASRGGHEQFF
TRBV29-1	13	.	.	TRBJ1-1	TGCAGCGTTGCGGAAGGGGTTAACACTGAAGCTTTCTTT	CSVAEGVNTEAFF
TRBV29-1	12	.	TRBD1	TRBJ1-1	TGCAGCGTTAGAGGGACAGGGCCTGAAGCTTTCTTT	CSVRGTGPEAFF
TRBV5-1	16	.	.	TRBJ1-2	TGCGCCAGCAGTACCGGGGCCCAAATGGGGGACTATGGCTACACCTTC	CASSTGAQMGDYGYTF
TRBV9	16	.	.	TRBJ1-1	TGTGCCAGCAGCGGGCGGGGTGAGGTGGGGGCCCGGGGAGCTTTCTTT	CASSGRGEVGARGAFF